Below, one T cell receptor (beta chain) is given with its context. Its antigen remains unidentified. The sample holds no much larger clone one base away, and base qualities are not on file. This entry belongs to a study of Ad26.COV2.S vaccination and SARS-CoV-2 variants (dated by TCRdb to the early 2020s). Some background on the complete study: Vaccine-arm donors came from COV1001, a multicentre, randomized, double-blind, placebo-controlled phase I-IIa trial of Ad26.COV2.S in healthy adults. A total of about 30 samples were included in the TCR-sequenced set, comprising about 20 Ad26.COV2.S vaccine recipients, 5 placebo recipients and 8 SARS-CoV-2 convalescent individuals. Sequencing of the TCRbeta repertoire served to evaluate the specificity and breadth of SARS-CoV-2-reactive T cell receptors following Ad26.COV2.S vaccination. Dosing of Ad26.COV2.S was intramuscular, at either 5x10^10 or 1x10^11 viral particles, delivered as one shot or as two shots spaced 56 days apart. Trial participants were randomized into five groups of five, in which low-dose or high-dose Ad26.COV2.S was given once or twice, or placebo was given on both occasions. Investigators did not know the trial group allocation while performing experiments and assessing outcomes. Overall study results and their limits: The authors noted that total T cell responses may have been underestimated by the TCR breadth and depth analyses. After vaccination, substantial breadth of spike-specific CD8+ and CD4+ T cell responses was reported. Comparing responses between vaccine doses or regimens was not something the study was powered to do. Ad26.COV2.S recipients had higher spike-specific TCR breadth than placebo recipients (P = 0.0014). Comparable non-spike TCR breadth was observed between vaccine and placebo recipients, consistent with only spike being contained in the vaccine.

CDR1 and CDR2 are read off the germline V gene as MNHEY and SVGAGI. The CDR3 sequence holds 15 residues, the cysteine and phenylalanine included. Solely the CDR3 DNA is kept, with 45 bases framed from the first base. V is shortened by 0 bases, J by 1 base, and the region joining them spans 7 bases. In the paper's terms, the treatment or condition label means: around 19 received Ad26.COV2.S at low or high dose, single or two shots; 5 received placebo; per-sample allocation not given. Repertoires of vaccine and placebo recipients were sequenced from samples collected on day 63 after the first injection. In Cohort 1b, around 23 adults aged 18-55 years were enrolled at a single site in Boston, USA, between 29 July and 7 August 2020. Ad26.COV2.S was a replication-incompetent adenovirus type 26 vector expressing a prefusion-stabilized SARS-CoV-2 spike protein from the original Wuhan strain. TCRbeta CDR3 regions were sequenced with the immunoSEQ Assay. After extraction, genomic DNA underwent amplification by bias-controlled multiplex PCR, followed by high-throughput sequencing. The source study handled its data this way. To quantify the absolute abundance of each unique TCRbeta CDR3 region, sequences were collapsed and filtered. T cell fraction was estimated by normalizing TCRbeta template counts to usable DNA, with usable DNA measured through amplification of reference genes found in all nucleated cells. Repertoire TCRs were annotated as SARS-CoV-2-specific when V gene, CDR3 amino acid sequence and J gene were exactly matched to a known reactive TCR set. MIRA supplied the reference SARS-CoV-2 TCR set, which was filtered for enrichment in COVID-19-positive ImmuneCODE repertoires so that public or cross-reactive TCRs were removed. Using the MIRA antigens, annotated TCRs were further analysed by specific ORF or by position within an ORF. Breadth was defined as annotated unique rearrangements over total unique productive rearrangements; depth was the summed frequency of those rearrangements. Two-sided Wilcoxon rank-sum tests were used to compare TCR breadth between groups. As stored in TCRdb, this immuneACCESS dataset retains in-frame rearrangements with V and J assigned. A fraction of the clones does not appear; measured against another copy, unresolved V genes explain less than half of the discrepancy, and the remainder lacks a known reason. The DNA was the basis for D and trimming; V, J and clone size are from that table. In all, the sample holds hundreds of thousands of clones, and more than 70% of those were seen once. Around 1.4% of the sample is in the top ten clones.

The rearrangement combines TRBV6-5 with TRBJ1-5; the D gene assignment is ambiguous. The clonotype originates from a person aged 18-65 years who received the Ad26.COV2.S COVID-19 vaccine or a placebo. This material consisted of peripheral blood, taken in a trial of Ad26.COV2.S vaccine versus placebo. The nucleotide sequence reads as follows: TGTGCCAGCAGTTACTCGTTCAGCAGCAATCAGCCCCAGCATTTT. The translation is CASSYSFSSNQPQHF.